A single sample is the source of the 11 T cell receptor beta chains below, sequenced in a study of T cell responses to AZD1222 COVID-19 vaccine. Sequencing used immunoSEQ multiplex PCR; TCRdb keeps in-frame clones, though not all of them. Among about 170,000 clones listed, more than 80% were seen once. Source: peripheral blood, taken on day 0 of AZD1222 vaccination. These receptor sequences come from an adult in good health.

This clone turned up a few times. In DNA form, the CDR3 reads TGTGCCTGGAGTGTCCCGGGGGGAGGGGATACGCAGTATTTT. Translation: CAWSVPGGGDTQYF. The V gene is TRBV30, the J gene TRBJ2-3, with 7 bases aligning to TRBD2. J gave up 6 bases and V 0 bases, and 6 bases lay outside the gene matches. The CDR3 contains 14 residues. The V gene's germline CDR1 is GTSNPN and CDR2 SVGIG (reference sequence).

The CDR3 DNA reads TGTGCCAGCTCACCACTGGGAGGGGCTGGCAATGAGCAGTTCTTC. It is translated as CASSPLGGAGNEQFF. The chain recombines TRBV18 with TRBJ2-1, with 7 bases lining up with TRBD2. CDR1 is KGHSH and CDR2 is LQKENI in the germline V gene. V lost 1 base and J lost 6; bases outside the gene matches: 6. The CDR3 spans 15 residues.

The V gene is TRBV5-4, the J gene TRBJ2-1; no definite D call. The CDR3 has 16 residues. V was cut by 3 bases and J by 5 bases, with 18 bases left in between. CDR1 is SGHNT and CDR2 is YYREEE in the germline V gene (reference sequence). The chain's CDR3 is CASSSLQEILNNEQFF. The CDR3 coding sequence is TGTGCCAGCAGCTCATTGCAGGAAATCCTCAACAATGAGCAGTTCTTC.

The gene calls are TRBV2 and TRBJ2-3, with a tentative D call TRBD2 (6 bases). The V and J ends lost 3 bases and 3 bases respectively, with 13 bases between them. Germline V gene sequence: CDR1 SNHLY, CDR2 FYNNEI. The CDR3 consists of 15 residues. The chain's CDR3 is CASSDLGGGTDTQYF. The CDR3 DNA follows: TGTGCCAGCAGTGACCTGGGGGGTGGTACAGATACGCAGTATTTT.

This CDR3 reads CASSLAGAPGDTQYF. The CDR3 DNA is TGTGCCAGCAGCCTTGCCGGGGCGCCCGGGGATACGCAGTATTTT. The chain joins TRBV9 to TRBJ2-3; D is tentatively TRBD1 or TRBD2 (5 bases each). Trimming took off 4 bases at V and 6 bases at J, with 18 bases between the two ends. Germline values: CDR1 SGDLS, CDR2 YYNGEE. The CDR3 sequence is 15 residues long.

V is TRBV5-1 and J is TRBJ1-2, with D possibly being TRBD1 (6 bases). V was trimmed by 4 bases and J by 12 bases, leaving 16 bases between them. This CDR3 has 12 amino acids. The germline gives CDR1 SGHRS, CDR2 YFSETQ. The CDR3 sequence: CASSAGSGANTF. The CDR3 DNA follows: TGCGCCAGCAGCGCGGGGTCAGGGGCCAACACCTTC.

This chain uses TRBV7-2 with TRBJ1-2; a possible D gene is TRBD1 (5 bases). V gave up 4 bases and J gave up 8 bases, with 14 bases separating them. This CDR3 region has 13 residues. Looked up from germline, CDR1 is SGHTA and CDR2 is FQGNSA. Here the CDR3 DNA reads TGTGCCAGCAGCTCCAGGGAGAGAGAAGGCTACACCTTC. Its translation: CASSSREREGYTF.

The rearrangement joins TRBV4-1 to TRBJ1-2; no reliable D call. V was clipped by 4 bases and J by 0 bases, with 9 bases between them. Germline lookup yields CDR1 MGHRA and CDR2 YSYEKL. This CDR3 has 14 residues. CDR3: CASSPHGANYGYTF. CDR3 nucleotide sequence: TGCGCCAGCAGCCCGCACGGAGCTAACTATGGCTACACCTTC.

The rearrangement joins TRBV6-2 or TRBV6-3 to TRBJ2-5; 7 bases are a match to TRBD2. Losses at the gene ends were 5 bases for V and 5 bases for J; bases not matched to a gene: 2. The CDR3 runs 12 residues. The germline gives CDR1 MNHEY, CDR2 SVGEGT. In DNA form, the CDR3 reads TGTGCCAGCAGTGACGGGGGGGAGACCCAGTACTTC. Translated, it gives CASSDGGETQYF.

This sequence joins TRBV4-1 and TRBJ2-3, with 13 bases aligning to TRBD2. After removal of 4 bases from V and 1 base from J, the junction contained 8 bases not matched to a gene. Germline CDR1 is MGHRA and CDR2 is YSYEKL. The CDR3 has 18 residues. CDR3 sequence (DNA): TGCGCCAGCAGCCGTTTGACTAGCGGGGGGCGTCGCACAGATACGCAGTATTTT. Translating it yields CASSRLTSGGRRTDTQYF.

J is TRBJ2-7 and V is TRBV7-8; no definite D call. The CDR3 extends over 16 amino acids. Germline CDR1 and CDR2: SGHVS and FQNEAQ. V shed 2 bases and J shed 0 bases, with 14 bases lying between them. CDR3 bases: TGTGCCAGCAGCTTATATCCCCAATCGAGCTCCTACGAGCAGTACGTC. As protein: CASSLYPQSSSYEQYV.